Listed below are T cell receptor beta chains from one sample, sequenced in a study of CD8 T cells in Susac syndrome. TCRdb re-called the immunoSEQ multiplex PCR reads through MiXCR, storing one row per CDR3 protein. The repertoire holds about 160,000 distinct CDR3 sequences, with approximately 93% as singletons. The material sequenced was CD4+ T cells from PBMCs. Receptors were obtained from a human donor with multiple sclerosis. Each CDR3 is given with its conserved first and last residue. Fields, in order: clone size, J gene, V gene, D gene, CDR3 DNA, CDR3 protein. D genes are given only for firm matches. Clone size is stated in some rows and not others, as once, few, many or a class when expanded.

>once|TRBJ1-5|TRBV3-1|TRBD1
TGTGCCAGCAGCGGCCTCGAGCGGGACAGTTCAGAGCCCCAGCATTTT
CASSGLERDSSEPQHF
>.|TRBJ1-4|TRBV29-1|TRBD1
TGCAGCGTTGAAGATCCACAGGGGCGTCGGAAACTGTTTTTT
CSVEDPQGRRKLFF
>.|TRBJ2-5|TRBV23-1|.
TGCGCCAGCAGACCTCAAAAACAGGAGATCCAAGAGACCCAGTACTTC
CASRPQKQEIQETQYF
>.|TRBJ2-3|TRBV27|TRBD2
TGTGCCAGCAGTCCCGGGCCACTAGCGGGAGAGGCAGATACGCAGTATTTT
CASSPGPLAGEADTQYF
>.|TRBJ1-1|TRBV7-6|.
TGTGCCAGCAGCTTAGCCGGGACGGGTGAATCTGAAGCTTTCTTT
CASSLAGTGESEAFF
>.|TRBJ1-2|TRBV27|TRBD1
TGTGCCAGCAGTCCCTCGACAGGGGGCGGCTACACCTTC
CASSPSTGGGYTF
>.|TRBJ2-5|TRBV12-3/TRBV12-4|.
TGTGCCAGCAGTTTCGACAGACAAGAGACCCAGTACTTC
CASSFDRQETQYF
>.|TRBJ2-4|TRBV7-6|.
TGTGCCAGCAGCTTAGCGGTGGAAGGCATTCAGTACTTC
CASSLAVEGIQYF
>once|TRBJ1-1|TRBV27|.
TGTGCCAGCAGTTTAAGTCGGCTGAACACTGAAGCTTTCTTT
CASSLSRLNTEAFF
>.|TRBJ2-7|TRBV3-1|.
TGTGCCAGCAGCCCAACAAGACTAATTTCGTACGAGCAGTACTTC
CASSPTRLISYEQYF
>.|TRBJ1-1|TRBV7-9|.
TGTGCCAGCAGCCGCCTCGGGGGATCGAACACTGAAGCTTTCTTT
CASSRLGGSNTEAFF
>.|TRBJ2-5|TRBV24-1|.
TGTGCCACCAGTGAAGGCGCGCGGGAGACCCAGTACTTC
CATSEGARETQYF
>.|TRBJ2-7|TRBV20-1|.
TGCAGTGCTCGGGAGTTTGGTTACGAGCAGTACTTC
CSAREFGYEQYF
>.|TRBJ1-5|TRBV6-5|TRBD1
TGTGCCAGCAGACCTACAGGGGGCAATCAGCCCCAGCATTTT
CASRPTGGNQPQHF
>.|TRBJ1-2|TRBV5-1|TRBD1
TGCGCCAGCAGCGTAGGGGACAGGGTAACATTCTATGGAGGCTACACCTTC
CASSVGDRVTFYGGYTF
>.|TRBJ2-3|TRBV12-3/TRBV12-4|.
TGTGCCAGCAGTTTAGCGCTTCTGGGTACGCAGTATTTT
CASSLALLGTQYF
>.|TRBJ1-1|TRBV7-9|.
TGTGCCAGCAGCCATCACTCCGGACGGAGGAACACTGAAGCTTTCTTT
CASSHHSGRRNTEAFF
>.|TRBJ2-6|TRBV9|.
TGTGCCAGCAGTCTAGACTCTAGCTCTGGGGCCAACGTCCTGACTTTC
CASSLDSSSGANVLTF
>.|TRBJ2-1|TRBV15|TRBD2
TGTGCCACCAGACTAGCGGGAGGTAATGAGCAGTTCTTC
CATRLAGGNEQFF
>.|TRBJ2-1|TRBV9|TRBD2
TGTGCCAGCAGCGTAGGGACTAGCGGGATTTACAATGAGCAGTTCTTC
CASSVGTSGIYNEQFF
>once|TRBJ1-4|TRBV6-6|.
TGTGCCAGCAGTCCCCGCCCCGAACCTGAAAAACTGTTTTTT
CASSPRPEPEKLFF
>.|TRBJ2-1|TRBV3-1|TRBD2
TGTGCCAGCAGCCAAGAAACGGGAGGACAGTTCTTC
CASSQETGGQFF
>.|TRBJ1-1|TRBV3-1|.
TGTGCCAGCAGCCAGACGGCCCAGAACACTGAAGCTTTCTTT
CASSQTAQNTEAFF
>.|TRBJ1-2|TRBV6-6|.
TGTGCCAGCAGCCCTCGACAGCCCTTTGATGGCTACACCTTC
CASSPRQPFDGYTF
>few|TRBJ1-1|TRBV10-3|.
TGTGCCATCAGTGTCCGATCTGGGGAAACTGAAGCTTTCTTT
CAISVRSGETEAFF
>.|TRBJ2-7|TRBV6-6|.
TGTGCCAGCACTCTCCGCTACGAGCAGTACTTC
CASTLRYEQYF
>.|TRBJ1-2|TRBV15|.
TGTGCCACCAGCAGAGATTCGGGGGGCGCGTTCCGGGGCTACACCTTC
CATSRDSGGAFRGYTF
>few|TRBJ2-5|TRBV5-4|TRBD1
TGTGCCAGCAGCTCCACAGGGGGCAGTGAGACCCAGTACTTC
CASSSTGGSETQYF
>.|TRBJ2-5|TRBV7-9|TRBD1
TGTGCCAGCTCCCCGGGACAGAACGAAGAGACCCAGTACTTC
CASSPGQNEETQYF
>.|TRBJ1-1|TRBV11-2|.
TGTGCCAGCAGCTTAGCCCACGTGGACACTGAAGCTTTCTTT
CASSLAHVDTEAFF
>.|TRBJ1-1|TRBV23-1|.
TGCGCCAGCCGGGGGACTGAAGCTTTCTTT
CASRGTEAFF
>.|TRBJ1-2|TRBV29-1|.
TGCAGCGGTAAAGAATGGGGAAAAGGCTACACCTTC
CSGKEWGKGYTF
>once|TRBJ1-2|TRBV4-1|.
TGCGCCAGCAGCCAAGCTTACACATATGGCTACACCTTC
CASSQAYTYGYTF
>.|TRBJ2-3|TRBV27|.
TGTGCCAGCCTGGGACCAGCCGAGAGTACGCAGTATTTT
CASLGPAESTQYF
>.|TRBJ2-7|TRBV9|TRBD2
TGTGCCAGCAGCCCTGGACTAGGGACCTACGAGCAGTACTTC
CASSPGLGTYEQYF
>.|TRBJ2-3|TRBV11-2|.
TGTGCCAGCAGCTGGGGCGGGCTGCGGGGCGATACGCAGTATTTT
CASSWGGLRGDTQYF
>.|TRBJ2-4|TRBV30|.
TGTGCCTGGGCCGGCCAACCAAACATTCAGTACTTC
CAWAGQPNIQYF
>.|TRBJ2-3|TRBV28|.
TGTGCCAGCATCGCGGGTACAGATACGCAGTATTTT
CASIAGTDTQYF
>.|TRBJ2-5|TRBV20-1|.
TGCAGTGCTGGGATGCCCTGGCAGTCCCAAGAGACCCAGTACTTC
CSAGMPWQSQETQYF
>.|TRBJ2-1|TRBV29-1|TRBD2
TGCAGCGCGACTAGCGGGAAGTCCTACAATGAGCAGTTCTTC
CSATSGKSYNEQFF
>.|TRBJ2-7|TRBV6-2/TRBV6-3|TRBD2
TGTGCCAGCATCCCGACTAGCGGGGGAGCAATCTACGAGCAGTACTTC
CASIPTSGGAIYEQYF
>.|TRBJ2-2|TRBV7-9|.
TGTGCCAGCGCAGTCCATTACGGGGAGCTGTTTTTT
CASAVHYGELFF
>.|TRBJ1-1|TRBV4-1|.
TGCGCCAGCACCGCCAACCCTTTCGGCCAGCTTCGGCCTGAAGCTTTCTTT
CASTANPFGQLRPEAFF
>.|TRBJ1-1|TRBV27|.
TGTGCCAGCAGGAAGCTGTTGTCGGCAGGGACGAACACTGAAGCTTTCTTT
CASRKLLSAGTNTEAFF
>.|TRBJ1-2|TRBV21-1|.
TGTGCCAGCAGCAAAGGACCGACGGGCCGAGGCTATGGCTACACCTTC
CASSKGPTGRGYGYTF
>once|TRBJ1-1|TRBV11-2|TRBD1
TGTGCCAGCACCCACCGACGGACAGGGGCTTACACTGAAGCTTTCTTT
CASTHRRTGAYTEAFF
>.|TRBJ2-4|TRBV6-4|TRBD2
TGTGCCAGACCCAACGGGACTAGCGCTCTCATTCAGTACTTC
CARPNGTSALIQYF
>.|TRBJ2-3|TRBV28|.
TGTGCCAGCAGTTCCCCCTTCTCAGGAGTACGGGGAGATACGCAGTATTTT
CASSSPFSGVRGDTQYF
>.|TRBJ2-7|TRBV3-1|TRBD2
TGTGCCAGCAGCCATGGTAGCGGGACGGCTGCAGGCGAGCAGTACTTC
CASSHGSGTAAGEQYF
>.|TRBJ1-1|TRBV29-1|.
TGCAGCGTTGAAGATGGGGGAACTGAAGCTTTCTTT
CSVEDGGTEAFF